These 19 T cell receptor beta chains came from one sample sequenced in a study of regulatory T cells in long-lasting Graves disease. As for time point: persistent/refractory GD, antithyroid drugs over 5 years with positive TRAb. PBMCs were the source of the RNA used for TCR sequencing. Sequencing libraries for TCR beta were prepared with iRepertoire HTBI primers and Arm-PCR of CDR3 regions. TCRdb called the multiplex PCR reads again in MiXCR, with one record for every CDR3 protein. Of around 450,000 distinct CDR3 sequences in the sample, approximately 21% were seen once. This specimen was peripheral blood mononuclear cells (PBMCs), taken when the disease was refractory, from a patient treated with antithyroid drugs. The receptor source for this set is a female donor with Graves disease.

CDR3 amino acids: CSVSGSNTEAFF. CDR3 DNA: TGCAGCGTCTCGGGCTCGAACACTGAAGCTTTCTTT. The chain recombines TRBV29-1 with TRBJ1-1; no clear D. In germline, CDR1 is SQVTM, CDR2 ANQGSEA. The CDR3 runs to 12 residues. V was pared by 6 bases and J by 1 base, with 9 bases between. The entire variable domain, with the rest obtained from reference TRBV29-1 and TRBJ1-1, is as follows: SAVISQKPSRDICQRGTSLTIQCQVDSQVTMMFWYRQQPGQSLTLIATANQGSEATYESGFVIDKFPISRPNLTFSTLTVSNMSPEDSSIYLCSVSGSNTEAFFGQGTRLTVV.

V is TRBV29-1 and J is TRBJ2-3; TRBD2 agrees at 7 bases. Germline CDR1 and CDR2: SQVTM and ANQGSEA. V gave up 2 bases and J gave up 2 bases; unmatched junction bases: 16. The CDR3 has 18 residues. CDR3 sequence reads: CSVERSPLSSGNTDTQYF. CDR3 bases: TGCAGCGTTGAACGGTCGCCGCTTTCTAGCGGAAACACAGATACGCAGTATTTT.

V is TRBV6-1 and J is TRBJ2-5, with no clear D. CDR3 length: 14 residues. Germline assignment: CDR1 MNHNS and CDR2 SASEGT. V dropped 2 bases and J dropped 5 bases, with 12 bases sitting between them. CDR3 coding DNA: TGTGCCAGCAGTGAAAATGCCGACCGGGAGACCCAGTACTTC. This codes for CASSENADRETQYF.

In this sample, this clonotype turned up many times. CDR3 sequence: CASRGVFPGTEAFF. The CDR3 coding sequence is TGTGCCAGCAGAGGCGTTTTCCCGGGGACTGAAGCTTTCTTT. The chain employs TRBV6-2 or TRBV6-3 and TRBJ1-1; no clear D. V was shortened by 6 bases and J by 5 bases, with 16 bases between the two germline ends. In germline, CDR1 is MNHEY, CDR2 SVGEGT. The CDR3 sequence is 14 residues long.

This clonotype has a count of ten or more. The chain couples TRBV11-2 to TRBJ2-2; 7 positions match TRBD1. The CDR3 has 14 residues. The junction had 4 bases not matched to a gene; V was cut back by 5 bases and J by 4 bases. Germline values: CDR1 SGHAT, CDR2 FQNNGV. CDR3 sequence: CASSPGQLTGELFF. The CDR3 region has the DNA TGTGCCAGCAGCCCGGGACAGCTCACCGGGGAGCTGTTTTTT.

The chain has TRBV25-1 and TRBJ2-3, with 7 positions matching TRBD2. The ends lost 1 base at V and 2 bases at J; junction bases unmatched: 6. In germline, CDR1 is MGHDK, CDR2 SYGVNS. The CDR3 covers 16 residues. The CDR3, as DNA: TGTGCCAGCAGTGAATCGGCTAGCGGATACACAGATACGCAGTATTTT. Translating gives CASSESASGYTDTQYF.

This clonotype was counted at least ten times. V usage is TRBV20-1 and J usage is TRBJ1-4; TRBD1 agrees at 8 bases. Germline CDR1 reads DFQATT; CDR2 reads SNEGSKA (reference sequence). V trimming: 0 bases; J trimming: 8 bases; junction bases outside the gene matches: 5. The CDR3 loop spans 14 amino acids. CDR3 residues: CSARDGQGREKLFF. The CDR3 DNA sequence: TGCAGTGCTAGAGATGGACAGGGACGGGAAAAACTGTTTTTT.

This clonotype has just a few counts. The chain links TRBV7-9 to TRBJ2-7; 8 bases align to TRBD1. Trimming took 8 bases from V and 5 from J; bases not matched to a gene: 14. The germline V gene encodes CDR1 SEHNR and CDR2 FQNEAQ (reference sequence). This CDR3 has 15 residues. The CDR3 DNA reads as TGTGCCAGCCGCTACAGGGTACAGGGGGTGGACGAGCAGTACTTC. Translated, it gives CASRYRVQGVDEQYF. Complete variable domain (other parts from reference TRBV7-9 and TRBJ2-7): DTGVSQNPRHKITKRGQNVTFRCDPISEHNRLYWYRQTLGQGPEFLTYFQNEAQLEKSRLLSDRFSAERPKGSFSTLEIQRTEQGDSAMYLCASRYRVQGVDEQYFGPGTRLTVT.

Worth noting for this clonotype: A read error is possible here, since a much larger clone lies one base away. The rearrangement uses TRBV30 and TRBJ2-5, with D perhaps TRBD2 (6 bases). This CDR3 is 14 amino acids long. Germline V gene lookup returns CDR1 GTSNPN and CDR2 SVGIG (reference sequence). The V and J ends lost 0 bases and 9 bases respectively, with 17 bases between them. The DNA of the CDR3 is TGTGCCTGGAGTGTACTAGGGACGGGGGAGGCCCAGTACTTC. This translates into CAWSVLGTGEAQYF.

The sample holds a few counts of this clonotype. The CDR3 DNA is TGTGCCAGCAGCTTAGTGGGACCGCTGGCGGGAGAGGGAAATACGCAGTATTTT. This codes for CASSLVGPLAGEGNTQYF. The J gene is TRBJ2-3, the V gene TRBV7-2, with 7 bases aligning to TRBD2. CDR1 and CDR2 from the germline V gene are SGHTA and FQGNSA. This CDR3 has 18 amino acids. J was trimmed by 7 bases and V by 1 base; bases with no gene match: 17.

V is TRBV4-1 and J is TRBJ1-6; no reliable D call. Trimming removed 1 base at V and 9 bases at J, with 7 bases between. This CDR3 has 13 residues. Germline V gene lookup returns CDR1 MGHRA and CDR2 YSYEKL. This CDR3 reads CASSQGSTSPLHF. CDR3 coding DNA: TGCGCCAGCAGCCAAGGTAGCACTTCACCCCTCCACTTT.

This clonotype was counted many times. The chain combines TRBV7-8 with TRBJ1-5; a possible D gene is TRBD1 (5 bases). Trimming took off 5 bases at V and 2 bases at J, with 19 bases between the two ends. From germline, CDR1 is SGHVS and CDR2 FQNEAQ. The CDR3 is 17 residues long. The CDR3 region has the DNA TGTGCCAGCAGCGAAACCCGGACCAGGGATGGCAATCAGCCCCAGCATTTT. It is translated as CASSETRTRDGNQPQHF.

There are many counts of this clonotype. The chain uses TRBV20-1 and TRBJ2-2; TRBD2 matches at 7 bases. V trimming: 4 bases; J trimming: 4 bases; junction bases outside the gene matches: 9. Germline V CDR1 and CDR2: DFQATT, SNEGSKA (reference sequence). The CDR3 is 15 residues long. The DNA for the CDR3 is TGCAGTGCTATCGATTGGACTAGTGGCACCGGGGAGCTGTTTTTT. Translation: CSAIDWTSGTGELFF.

The V call is TRBV11-2, the J call TRBJ1-1; maybe TRBD1 (5 bases). Germline V gives CDR1 SGHAT, CDR2 FQNNGV. The V gene lost 5 bases and the J gene lost 6 bases, with 25 bases spanning the gap. The CDR3 covers 17 residues. The CDR3 bases are TGTGCCAGCAGCCCCGGTGAGGGGATACCGGAGGGCGCTGAAGCTTTCTTT. Translated, it gives CASSPGEGIPEGAEAFF.

This clonotype was found many times. The chain recombines TRBV7-8 with TRBJ2-7; D gene uncertain. Germline V gives CDR1 SGHVS, CDR2 FQNEAQ. The CDR3 loop spans 13 amino acids. Trimming left V 2 bases short and J 3 bases short, with 8 bases between. The CDR3 region is CASSLHQGYEQYF. The CDR3 nucleotides read TGTGCCAGCAGCTTACATCAAGGCTACGAGCAGTACTTC.

This rearrangement joins TRBV6-9 to TRBJ2-7; TRBD1 matches 9 bases. The V and J ends lost 3 bases and 3 bases, in that order; junction bases with no gene match: 6. The V gene's germline CDR1 is MNHGY and CDR2 SVAAGI. CDR3 length: 15 residues. The DNA of the CDR3 is TGTGCCAGCAGTTACTCACGACAGGGGGGCTACGAGCAGTACTTC. This encodes CASSYSRQGGYEQYF.

This chain uses TRBV19 with TRBJ1-1, with D perhaps TRBD1 (6 bases). The CDR3 spans 15 residues. The germline V gene has CDR1 LNHDA and CDR2 SQIVND (reference sequence). V dropped 7 bases and J dropped 4 bases, with 19 bases sitting between them. In nucleotides, the CDR3 is TGTGCCAGTAATCGTCGTTGGGGGGCGAGCACTGAAGCTTTCTTT. Encoded protein: CASNRRWGASTEAFF.

The DNA of the CDR3 is TGTGCCAGCAACAACAGGGAGGCTCAGCCCCAGCATTTT. Translation: CASNNREAQPQHF. The genes are TRBV12-3 or TRBV12-4 and TRBJ1-5, with D perhaps TRBD1 (6 bases). The CDR3 runs 13 residues. V was trimmed by 7 bases and J by 6 bases, leaving 13 bases between them.

This clonotype appeared a few times. V is TRBV3-1 and J is TRBJ2-1, with 7 positions matching TRBD2. CDR3 size: 13 residues. CDR1 and CDR2 from the germline V gene are LGHDT and YNNKEL (reference sequence). The V segment lost 4 bases and the J segment 10 bases; nucleotides outside the gene matches: 7. The CDR3 sequence: CASSRSSGGEQFF. CDR3 DNA: TGTGCCAGCAGCCGTTCTAGCGGTGGAGAGCAGTTCTTC.